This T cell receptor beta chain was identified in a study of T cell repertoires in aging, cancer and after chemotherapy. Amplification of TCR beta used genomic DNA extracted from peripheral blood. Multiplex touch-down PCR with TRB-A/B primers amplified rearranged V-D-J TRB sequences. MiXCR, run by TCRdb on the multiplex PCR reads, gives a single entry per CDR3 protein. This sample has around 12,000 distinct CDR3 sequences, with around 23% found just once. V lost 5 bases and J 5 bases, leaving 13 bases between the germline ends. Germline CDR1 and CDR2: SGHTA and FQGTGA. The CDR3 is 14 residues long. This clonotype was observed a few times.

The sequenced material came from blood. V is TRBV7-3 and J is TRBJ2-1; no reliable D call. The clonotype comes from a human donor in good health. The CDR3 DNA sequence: TGTGCCAGCAGCCCCACACCAAAGAACAATGAGCAGTTCTTC. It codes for CASSPTPKNNEQFF.